These T cell receptor beta chains were read from a single sample in a study of identical twins. TCRdb reprocessed the 5' RACE reads with MiXCR, giving one entry per CDR3 protein. Altogether about 250,000 distinct CDR3 sequences are present, approximately 8.3% being singletons, with the ten largest covering 3%. The data were also submitted as part of a second study, on yellow fever vaccine responses in identical twins.

Sequenced material: CD8+ T cells sorted from blood. The receptors were sampled from a woman under 30 in good health. Both conserved end residues are part of each CDR3. D genes are given only for firm matches. Not all rows give a size; the values are once, few, many and, for expanded clones, a class.

D gene	clone size	V gene	J gene	CDR3 protein	CDR3 DNA
TRBD1	few	TRBV7-9	TRBJ2-7	CASSAPGQGAKYEQYF	TGTGCCAGCAGCGCGCCGGGACAGGGGGCCAAGTACGAGCAGTACTTC
TRBD1	few	TRBV14	TRBJ2-7	CASSQDRDRDYEQYF	TGTGCCAGCAGCCAAGATCGAGACAGGGACTACGAGCAGTACTTC
TRBD2	many	TRBV4-3	TRBJ2-3	CASSQELGTTTDTQYF	TGCGCCAGCAGCCAAGAACTAGGGACTACCACAGATACGCAGTATTTT
.	.	TRBV10-3	TRBJ1-6	CAISPGGSYNSPLHF	TGTGCCATCAGTCCCGGGGGCTCCTATAATTCACCCCTCCACTTT
TRBD2	few	TRBV7-2	TRBJ2-1	CASSWTSLNSEQFF	TGTGCCAGCAGCTGGACTAGCTTAAACAGTGAGCAGTTCTTC
.	many	TRBV4-3	TRBJ2-2	CASSDRGEIVRELFF	TGCGCCAGCAGCGACCGGGGAGAAATTGTGAGGGAGCTGTTTTTT
.	few	TRBV5-5	TRBJ2-1	CASSLTPRYNEQFF	TGTGCCAGCAGCTTAACACCACGGTACAATGAGCAGTTCTTC
.	many	TRBV3-1	TRBJ2-1	CASSQVGPAGGFDEQFF	TGTGCCAGCAGCCAAGTCGGGCCCGCCGGGGGTTTCGATGAGCAGTTCTTC
TRBD1	few	TRBV20-1	TRBJ2-7	CSARWVAGGSYEQYF	TGCAGTGCGAGATGGGTGGCAGGGGGCTCCTACGAGCAGTACTTC
TRBD1	many	TRBV4-3	TRBJ1-4	CASSRGMDRTNEKLFF	TGCGCCAGCAGCCGCGGGATGGACAGGACTAATGAAAAACTGTTTTTT
TRBD2	.	TRBV7-9	TRBJ2-2	CASSSGLARTGELFF	TGTGCCAGCAGCTCGGGACTAGCGCGGACCGGGGAGCTGTTTTTT
.	.	TRBV20-1	TRBJ2-5	CSARDGRADYVFRETQYF	TGCAGTGCTAGAGATGGTCGGGCGGACTATGTTTTTCGAGAGACCCAGTACTTC
TRBD2	few	TRBV19	TRBJ2-7	CASGLAADSYEQYF	TGTGCCAGCGGACTAGCGGCAGACTCCTACGAGCAGTACTTC
.	.	TRBV3-1	TRBJ1-6	CASSQGDRLRGNSPLHF	TGTGCCAGCAGCCAAGGTGACAGGCTAAGGGGTAATTCACCCCTCCACTTT
.	few	TRBV7-6	TRBJ2-5	CASSFRASETQYF	TGTGCCAGCAGCTTTCGGGCCAGCGAGACCCAGTACTTC
.	.	TRBV5-1	TRBJ2-7	CASRMGVGYEQYF	TGCGCCAGCAGGATGGGGGTTGGCTACGAGCAGTACTTC
.	many	TRBV4-1	TRBJ1-1	CASSQEGGTEAFF	TGCGCCAGCAGCCAAGAAGGGGGCACTGAAGCTTTCTTT
TRBD2	.	TRBV20-1	TRBJ2-7	CSASGGLAEYSYEQYF	TGCAGTGCTAGCGGGGGACTAGCGGAGTACTCCTACGAGCAGTACTTC
.	.	TRBV7-9	TRBJ2-7	CASSSPGSPVQYF	TGTGCCAGCAGCTCCCCGGGCTCGCCTGTGCAGTACTTC
.	many	TRBV20-1	TRBJ2-3	CSAPWDGIQTDTQYF	TGCAGTGCCCCCTGGGACGGGATCCAAACAGATACGCAGTATTTT
.	few	TRBV5-1	TRBJ1-5	CASSLVADQPQHF	TGCGCCAGCAGCTTGGTGGCCGATCAGCCCCAGCATTTT
.	.	TRBV7-9	TRBJ2-7	CASSSFIVRGGYEQYF	TGTGCCAGCAGCTCTTTCATAGTTAGGGGAGGCTACGAGCAGTACTTC
.	.	TRBV2	TRBJ2-2	CASSVPGHLTGELFF	TGTGCCAGCAGCGTTCCGGGACATCTCACCGGGGAGCTGTTTTTT
TRBD1	many	TRBV10-3	TRBJ2-5	CAISGTGVQETQYF	TGTGCCATCAGCGGGACAGGGGTGCAAGAGACCCAGTACTTC
.	.	TRBV12-3/TRBV12-4	TRBJ2-3	CAISLRARSFTDNTDTQYF	TGTGCCATCAGTTTAAGGGCGCGCTCTTTCACAGATAACACAGATACGCAGTATTTT
.	.	TRBV25-1	TRBJ2-5	CASSEWEDGDQETQYF	TGTGCCAGCAGTGAATGGGAGGATGGGGACCAAGAGACCCAGTACTTC
TRBD1	many	TRBV20-1	TRBJ2-7	CSATGQGSYEQYF	TGCAGTGCTACGGGACAGGGTTCGTACGAGCAGTACTTC
.	.	TRBV4-2	TRBJ1-1	CASSHHGDTEAFF	TGTGCCAGCAGCCACCACGGGGATACTGAAGCTTTCTTT
.	few	TRBV27	TRBJ2-1	CASSSTGEQFF	TGTGCCAGCAGTTCGACAGGAGAGCAGTTCTTC